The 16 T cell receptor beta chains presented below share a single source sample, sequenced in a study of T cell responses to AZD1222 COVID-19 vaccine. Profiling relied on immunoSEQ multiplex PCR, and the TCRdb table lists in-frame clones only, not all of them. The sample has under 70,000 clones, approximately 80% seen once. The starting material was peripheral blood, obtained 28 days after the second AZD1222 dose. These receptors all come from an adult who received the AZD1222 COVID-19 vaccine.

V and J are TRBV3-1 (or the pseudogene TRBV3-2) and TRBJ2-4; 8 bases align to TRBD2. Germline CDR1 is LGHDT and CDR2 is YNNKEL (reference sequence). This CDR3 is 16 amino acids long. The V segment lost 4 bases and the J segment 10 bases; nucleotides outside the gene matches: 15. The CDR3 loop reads CASSLRGGTRLGIQYF. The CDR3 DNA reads TGTGCCAGCAGCCTTCGGGGGGGGACCCGGTTGGGGATTCAGTACTTC.

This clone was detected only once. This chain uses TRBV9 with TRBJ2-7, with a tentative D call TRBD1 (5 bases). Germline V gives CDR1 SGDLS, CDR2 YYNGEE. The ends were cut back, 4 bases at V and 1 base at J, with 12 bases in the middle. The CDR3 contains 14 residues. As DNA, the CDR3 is TGTGCCAGCAGCTCCCATCCAGGGTCCTACGAGCAGTACTTC. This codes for CASSSHPGSYEQYF.

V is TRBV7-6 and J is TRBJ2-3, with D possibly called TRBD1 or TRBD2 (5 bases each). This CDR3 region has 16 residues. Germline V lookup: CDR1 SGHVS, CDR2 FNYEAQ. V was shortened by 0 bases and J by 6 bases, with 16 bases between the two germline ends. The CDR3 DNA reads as TGTGCCAGCAGCTTAGCGGTGGGGACCGCCCATGATACGCAGTATTTT. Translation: CASSLAVGTAHDTQYF.

The CDR3 coding sequence is TGTGCCAGCAAAGCCTCTGGGGAAAATGGCTACACCTTC. Its translation is CASKASGENGYTF. The V gene is TRBV7-2, the J gene TRBJ1-2; D not resolved. This CDR3 comprises 13 residues. Germline-derived CDR1 and CDR2 are SGHTA and FQGNSA. Trimming left V 7 bases short and J 6 bases short, with 15 bases between.

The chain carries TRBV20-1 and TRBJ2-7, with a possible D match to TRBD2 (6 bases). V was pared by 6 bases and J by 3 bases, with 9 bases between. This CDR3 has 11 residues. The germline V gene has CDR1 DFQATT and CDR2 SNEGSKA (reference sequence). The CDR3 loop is CSATSSYEQYF. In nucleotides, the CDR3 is TGCAGTGCAACTAGCAGCTACGAGCAGTACTTC.

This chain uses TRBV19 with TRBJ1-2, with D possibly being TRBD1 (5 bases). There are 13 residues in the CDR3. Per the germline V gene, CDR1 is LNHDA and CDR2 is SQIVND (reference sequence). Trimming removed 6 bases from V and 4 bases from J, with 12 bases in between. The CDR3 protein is CASRQEVGYGYTF. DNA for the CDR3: TGTGCCAGTAGACAGGAAGTTGGCTATGGCTACACCTTC.

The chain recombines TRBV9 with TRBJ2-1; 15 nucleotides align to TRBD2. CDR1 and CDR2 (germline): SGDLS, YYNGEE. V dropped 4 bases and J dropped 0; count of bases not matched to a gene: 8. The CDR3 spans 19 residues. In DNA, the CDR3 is TGTGCCAGCAGCTCCCGCGGGACTAGCGGGGGGCGCTCCTACAATGAGCAGTTCTTC. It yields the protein CASSSRGTSGGRSYNEQFF. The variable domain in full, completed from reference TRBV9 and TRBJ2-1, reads DSGVTQTPKHLITATGQRVTLRCSPRSGDLSVYWYQQSLDQGLQFLIQYYNGEERAKGNILERFSAQQFPDLHSELNLSSLELGDSALYFCASSSRGTSGGRSYNEQFFGPGTRLTVL.

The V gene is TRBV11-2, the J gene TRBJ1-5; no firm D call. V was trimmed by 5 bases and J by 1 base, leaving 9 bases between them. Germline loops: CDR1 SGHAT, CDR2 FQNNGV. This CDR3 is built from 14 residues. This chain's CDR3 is CASSADGSNQPQHF. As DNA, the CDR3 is TGTGCCAGCAGCGCGGACGGAAGCAATCAGCCCCAGCATTTT.

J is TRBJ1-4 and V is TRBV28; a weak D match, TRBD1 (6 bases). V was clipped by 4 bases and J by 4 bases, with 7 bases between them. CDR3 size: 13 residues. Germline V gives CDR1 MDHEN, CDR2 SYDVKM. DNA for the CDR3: TGTGCCAGCAGTTGGGGGCTTAATGAAAAACTGTTTTTT. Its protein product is CASSWGLNEKLFF.

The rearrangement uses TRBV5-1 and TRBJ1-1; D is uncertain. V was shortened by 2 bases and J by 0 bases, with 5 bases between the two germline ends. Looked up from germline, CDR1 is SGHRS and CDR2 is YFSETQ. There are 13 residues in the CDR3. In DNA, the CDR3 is TGCGCCAGCAGCTTTTCCCTGAACACTGAAGCTTTCTTT. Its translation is CASSFSLNTEAFF.

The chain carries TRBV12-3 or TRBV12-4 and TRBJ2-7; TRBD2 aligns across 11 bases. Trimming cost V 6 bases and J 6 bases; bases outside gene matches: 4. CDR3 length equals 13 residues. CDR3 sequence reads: CASSLGTSGEQYF. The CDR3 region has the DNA TGTGCCAGCAGCCTTGGGACTAGCGGCGAGCAGTACTTC.

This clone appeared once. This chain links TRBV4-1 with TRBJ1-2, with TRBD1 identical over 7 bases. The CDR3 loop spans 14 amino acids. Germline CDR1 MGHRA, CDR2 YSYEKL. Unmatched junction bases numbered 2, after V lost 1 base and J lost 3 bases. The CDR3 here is CASSQVRGDYGYTF. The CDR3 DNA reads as TGCGCCAGCAGCCAAGTCAGGGGGGACTATGGCTACACCTTC.

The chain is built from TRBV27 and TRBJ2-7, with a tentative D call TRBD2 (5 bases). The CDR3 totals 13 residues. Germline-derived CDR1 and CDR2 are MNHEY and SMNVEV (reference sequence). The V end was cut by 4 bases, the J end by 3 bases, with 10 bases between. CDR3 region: CASSYGLFYEQYF. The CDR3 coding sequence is TGTGCCAGCAGTTACGGACTGTTCTACGAGCAGTACTTC.

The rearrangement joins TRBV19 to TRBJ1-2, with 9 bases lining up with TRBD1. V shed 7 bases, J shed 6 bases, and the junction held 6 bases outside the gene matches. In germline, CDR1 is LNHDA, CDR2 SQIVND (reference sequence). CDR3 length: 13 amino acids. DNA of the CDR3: TGTGCCAGTAATACAGGGGGCTTAGATGGCTACACCTTC. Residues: CASNTGGLDGYTF.

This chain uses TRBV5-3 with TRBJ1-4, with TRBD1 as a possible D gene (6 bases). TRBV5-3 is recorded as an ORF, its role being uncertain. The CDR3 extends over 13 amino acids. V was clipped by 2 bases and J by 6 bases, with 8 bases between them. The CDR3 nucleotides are TGTGCCAGAAGCTTTGAGGGGGATGAAAAACTGTTTTTT. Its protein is CARSFEGDEKLFF.

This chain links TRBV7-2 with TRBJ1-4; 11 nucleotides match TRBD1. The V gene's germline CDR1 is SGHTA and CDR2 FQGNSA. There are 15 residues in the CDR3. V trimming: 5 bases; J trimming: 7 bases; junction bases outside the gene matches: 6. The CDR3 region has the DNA TGTGCCAGCAGCGCGGACAGGGGGCGGCCTGAAAAACTGTTTTTT. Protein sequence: CASSADRGRPEKLFF.